The clone carrying this T cell receptor (beta chain) has at least ten counts. Its matching antigen is unknown. The data stem from a study of T cells after yellow fever vaccination. TCRdb independently ran MiXCR on the 5' RACE reads; one entry per CDR3 protein. The table has about 200,000 distinct CDR3 sequences, roughly 3% seen once. CDR3 length: 15 amino acids. The V segment lost 0 bases and the J segment 4 bases; nucleotides outside the gene matches: 3. Germline V gene sequence: CDR1 SGHVS, CDR2 FNYEAQ. Study-wide results and limits: There was a small share of clonotypes that showed up in both the CD4 and CD8 compartments.

The genes are TRBV7-6 and TRBJ2-7; TRBD1 aligns across 10 bases. This sequence originates from a young man who received the YFV17D yellow fever vaccine. Sequenced material: CD4+ T cells sorted from PBMCs, taken 10 days after the yellow fever booster vaccination. CDR3 in DNA: TGTGCCAGCAGCTTAGCGGGGACAGGGGATTACGAGCAGTACTTC. This codes for CASSLAGTGDYEQYF.